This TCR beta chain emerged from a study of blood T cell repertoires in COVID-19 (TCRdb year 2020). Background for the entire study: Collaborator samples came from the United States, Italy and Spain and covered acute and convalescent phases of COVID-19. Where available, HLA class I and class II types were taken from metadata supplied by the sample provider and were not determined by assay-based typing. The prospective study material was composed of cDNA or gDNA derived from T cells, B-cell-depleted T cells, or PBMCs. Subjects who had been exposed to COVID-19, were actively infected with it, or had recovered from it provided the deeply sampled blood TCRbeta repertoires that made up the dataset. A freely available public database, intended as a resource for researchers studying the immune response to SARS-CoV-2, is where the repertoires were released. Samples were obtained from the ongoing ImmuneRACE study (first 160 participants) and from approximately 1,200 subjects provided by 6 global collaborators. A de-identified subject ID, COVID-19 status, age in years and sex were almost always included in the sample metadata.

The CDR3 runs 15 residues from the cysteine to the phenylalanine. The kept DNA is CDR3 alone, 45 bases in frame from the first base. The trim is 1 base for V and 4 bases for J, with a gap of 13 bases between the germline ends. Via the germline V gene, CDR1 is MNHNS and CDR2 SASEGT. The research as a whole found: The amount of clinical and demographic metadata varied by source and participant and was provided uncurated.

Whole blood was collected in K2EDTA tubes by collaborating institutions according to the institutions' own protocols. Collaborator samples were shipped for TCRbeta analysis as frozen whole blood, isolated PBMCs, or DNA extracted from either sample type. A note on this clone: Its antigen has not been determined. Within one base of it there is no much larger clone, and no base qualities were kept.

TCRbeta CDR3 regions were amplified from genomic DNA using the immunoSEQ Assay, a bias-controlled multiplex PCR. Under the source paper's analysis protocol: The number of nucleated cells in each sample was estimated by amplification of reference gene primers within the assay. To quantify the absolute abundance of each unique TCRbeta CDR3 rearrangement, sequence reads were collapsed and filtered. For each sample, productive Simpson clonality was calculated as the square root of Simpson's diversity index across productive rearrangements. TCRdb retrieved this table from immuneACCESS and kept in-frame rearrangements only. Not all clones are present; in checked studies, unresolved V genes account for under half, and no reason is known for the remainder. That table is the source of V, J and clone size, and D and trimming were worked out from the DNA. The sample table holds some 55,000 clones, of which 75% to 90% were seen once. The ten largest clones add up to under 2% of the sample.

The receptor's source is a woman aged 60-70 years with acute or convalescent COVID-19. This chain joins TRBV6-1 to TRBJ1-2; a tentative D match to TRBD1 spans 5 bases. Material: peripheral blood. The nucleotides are TGTGCCAGCAGTGAAGGGGGCGGATTCATCTATGGCTACACCTTC. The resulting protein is CASSEGGGFIYGYTF.